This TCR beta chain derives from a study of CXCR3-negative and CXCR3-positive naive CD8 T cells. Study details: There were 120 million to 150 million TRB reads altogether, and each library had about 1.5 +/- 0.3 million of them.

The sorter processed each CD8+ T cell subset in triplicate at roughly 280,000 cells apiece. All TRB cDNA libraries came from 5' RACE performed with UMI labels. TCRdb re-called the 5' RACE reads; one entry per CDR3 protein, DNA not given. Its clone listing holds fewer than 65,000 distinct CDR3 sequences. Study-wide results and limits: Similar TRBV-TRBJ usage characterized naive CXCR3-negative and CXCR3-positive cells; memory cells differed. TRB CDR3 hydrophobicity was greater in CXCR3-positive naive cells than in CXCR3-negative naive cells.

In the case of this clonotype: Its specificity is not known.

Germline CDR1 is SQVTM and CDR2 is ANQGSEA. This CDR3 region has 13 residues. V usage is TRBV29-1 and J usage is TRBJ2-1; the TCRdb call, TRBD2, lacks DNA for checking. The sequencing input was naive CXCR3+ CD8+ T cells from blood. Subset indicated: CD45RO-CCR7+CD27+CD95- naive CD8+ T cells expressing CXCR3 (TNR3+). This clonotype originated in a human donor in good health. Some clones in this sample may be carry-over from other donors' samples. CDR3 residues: CSVPPTGYNEQFF.